This T cell receptor beta chain comes out of a study of blood T cell repertoires in COVID-19. Study information: Sources were T cells, B-cell-depleted T cells, or PBMCs; the material itself was cDNA or gDNA.

Methods used by the authors: Amplification from reference gene primers served as the basis for estimated nucleated cell counts. Clones were read by immunoSEQ multiplex PCR, and TCRdb kept only the in-frame ones, dropping some. For V, J and clone size, that table is used; D and trimming come from the DNA. In the table there are fewer than 350,000 clones, 85% of which are singletons. Exposed participants came across a COVID-19 case within 2 weeks before study entry. Losses at the gene ends were 4 bases for V and 1 base for J; bases not matched to a gene: 13. Germline V lookup: CDR1 SGHKS, CDR2 YYEKEE (reference sequence). The CDR3 is 17 residues long.

Sequences were obtained from PBMCs or T cells enriched from blood (not recorded which). The V call is TRBV5-5, the J call TRBJ2-7; 8 bases are shared with TRBD2. The origin of this receptor is a woman between 25 and 40 years old who had been exposed to COVID-19. CDR3 DNA sequence: TGTGCCAGCAGCCGCCGGGATGCGGCGGGGGGATCCTACGAGCAGTACTTC. It translates to CASSRRDAAGGSYEQYF.